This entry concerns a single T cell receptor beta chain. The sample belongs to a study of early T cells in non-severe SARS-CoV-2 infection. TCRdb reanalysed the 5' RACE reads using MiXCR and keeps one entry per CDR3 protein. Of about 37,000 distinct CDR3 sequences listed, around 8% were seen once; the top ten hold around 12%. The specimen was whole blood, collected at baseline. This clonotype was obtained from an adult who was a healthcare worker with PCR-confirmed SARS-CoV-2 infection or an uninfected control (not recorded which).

CDR3 amino acids: CASSLGLLLNTGELFF. The CDR3 DNA follows: TGTGCCAGCAGTTTAGGGTTGCTCCTAAACACCGGGGAGCTGTTTTTT. The V gene is TRBV28, the J gene TRBJ2-2; D gene unclear. The CDR3 runs 16 residues. Trimming pared 2 bases from V and 2 bases from J, leaving 12 bases between. Germline loops: CDR1 MDHEN, CDR2 SYDVKM.